Presented here are 7 T cell receptor beta chains from one specimen sequenced in a study of blood T cell repertoires in COVID-19. TCRdb's copy holds only in-frame clones and misses some; the assay was immunoSEQ multiplex PCR. The sample holds about 30,000 clones, approximately 80% seen once. Material: peripheral blood. These receptors were collected from a man at least 80 years old with acute or convalescent COVID-19.

This clone has only a few counts. The chain links TRBV7-8 to TRBJ2-1; no firm D call. Germline lookup yields CDR1 SGHVS and CDR2 FQNEAQ. Trimming took 1 base from V and 10 from J, leaving 11 bases between them. The CDR3 has 13 residues. For the CDR3, the DNA is TGTGCCAGCAGCTTAGGGAGCAGTTTGGAGCAGTTCTTC. Amino acid sequence: CASSLGSSLEQFF.

This clone was recorded at least ten times. This chain connects TRBV5-1 to TRBJ1-2; TRBD1 aligns across 8 bases. The CDR3 covers 15 residues. The V segment lost 3 bases and the J segment 4 bases; nucleotides outside the gene matches: 8. From germline, CDR1 is SGHRS and CDR2 YFSETQ. The CDR3 DNA reads as TGCGCCAGCAGCTACCTGACAGGGGAGGGCTATGGCTACACCTTC. Translation gives CASSYLTGEGYGYTF. The variable domain in full, with the rest retrieved from reference TRBV5-1 and TRBJ1-2, is KAGVTQTPRYLIKTRGQQVTLSCSPISGHRSVSWYQQTPGQGLQFLFEYFSETQRNKGNFPGRFSGRQFSNSRSEMNVSTLELGDSALYLCASSYLTGEGYGYTFGSGTRLTVV.

This chain joins TRBV7-8 and TRBJ2-4, with 11 bases aligning to TRBD1. J lost 6 bases, V lost 2 bases, and 3 bases had no gene match. Per the germline V gene, CDR1 is SGHVS and CDR2 is FQNEAQ. This CDR3 is built from 15 residues. CDR3 protein: CASSLTGTGGNIQYF. Written as DNA, the CDR3 is TGTGCCAGCAGCTTAACCGGGACAGGGGGAAACATTCAGTACTTC.

The chain links TRBV5-4 to TRBJ2-3; D is uncertain. The V end was cut by 4 bases, the J end by 4 bases, with 16 bases between. CDR3 length: 15 residues. Per germline, CDR1 SGHNT and CDR2 YYREEE (reference sequence). CDR3 bases: TGTGCCAGCAGCCCCGGTACTCTGGCGGCAGATACGCAGTATTTT. Translating it yields CASSPGTLAADTQYF.

This rearrangement joins TRBV19 to TRBJ1-2; TRBD1 aligns across 8 bases. CDR1 and CDR2 from the germline V gene are LNHDA and SQIVND (reference sequence). This CDR3 is 15 amino acids long. Trimming removed 4 bases from V and 2 bases from J; junction bases left unmatched: 6. The CDR3 DNA reads TGTGCCAGTAGTACGCGACAGGGGCTGAACTATGGCTACACCTTC. It translates to CASSTRQGLNYGYTF.

The chain carries TRBV15 and TRBJ1-1; weak D call: TRBD1 (5 bases). Germline assignment: CDR1 LNHNV and CDR2 YYDKDF (reference sequence). The CDR3 sequence is 13 residues long. V was cut by 1 base and J by 7 bases, with 10 bases left in between. CDR3 protein: CATSRGRQGEAFF. Written as DNA, the CDR3 is TGTGCCACCAGCAGAGGACGGCAGGGTGAAGCTTTCTTT.

This clone was counted a single time. The chain is built from TRBV6-5 and TRBJ2-3; 7 nucleotides agree with TRBD2. CDR1 MNHEY and CDR2 SVGAGI come from the germline V gene. The ends lost 2 bases at V and 5 bases at J; junction bases unmatched: 1. This CDR3 has 13 residues. The CDR3 nucleotides are TGTGCCAGCAGTTACGGGGGGGAAGATACGCAGTATTTT. Its translation is CASSYGGEDTQYF.